The source of this T cell receptor (beta chain) is a study of beta chain features in type 1 diabetes. Overall study findings and caveats: The analysis here could not establish whether HLA type shapes TCRB rearrangement.

Germline loops: CDR1 LNHNV, CDR2 YYDKDF (reference sequence). The CDR3 has 17 residues. V was pared by 0 bases and J by 4 bases, with 18 bases between. As regards this clone: Its cognate antigen is unknown.

The authors reverse transcribed all of the isolated RNA, so sequencing captured expressed TCRB transcripts. It was found that naive, central memory and regulatory T cell samples averaged around 3.8 million reads. Produced via immunoSEQ multiplex PCR; TCRdb's table is partial and in-frame only. The profile shows approximately 330,000 clones, roughly 9.6% of them singletons. A CD45RO/CCR7/CD25/CD127/CD95/CD27 panel sorted naive, central memory, regulatory and stem cell-like memory CD4+ cells. The authors obtained over 98% purity in all sorted populations. Material for sequencing was naive CD4+ T cells from blood. The V gene is TRBV15, the J gene TRBJ1-2, with D hard to call. This TCR derives from a woman aged 25 to 45 in good health. CDR3 coding DNA: TGTGCCACCAGCAGAGATCAGAGGGCCGCTGATGTCTATGGCTACACCTTC. It codes for CATSRDQRAADVYGYTF.